Given below is one T cell receptor (beta chain) in context. Per the authors' pipeline: Reference gene primer amplification in the assay estimated nucleated cell counts. Produced via immunoSEQ multiplex PCR; TCRdb's table is partial and in-frame only. The DNA was the basis for D and trimming; V, J and clone size are from that table. The data hold about 290,000 clones, with 85% observed a single time. The J segment lost 4 bases and the V segment lost 6 bases, leaving 8 bases of the junction unmatched. This CDR3 is built from 14 residues. Germline CDR1 MDHEN, CDR2 SYDVKM. This sample was included in a study of blood T cell repertoires in COVID-19. Overall study context: Specimens from acute and convalescent COVID-19 originated in the United States, Italy and Spain. T cells, B-cell-depleted T cells, or PBMCs supplied cDNA or gDNA.

The source is a woman aged 45-60 years with active or convalescent COVID-19. The chain recombines TRBV28 with TRBJ1-2; TRBD1 matches 7 bases. The specimen sequenced was peripheral blood. The CDR3 loop reads CASSLNGQVYGYTF. The CDR3 DNA sequence: TGTGCCAGCAGCCTTAACGGACAGGTCTATGGCTACACCTTC.